This T cell receptor beta chain is from a study of cytomegalovirus exposure and HLA in healthy donors. Whole-study results and caveats: Earlier results showed most TCR beta V segments being productive about 87% or about 30% of the time.

Germline-derived CDR1 and CDR2 are MDHEN and SYDVKM. V shed 2 bases and J 4 bases; nucleotides not matched to a gene: 15. The CDR3 is 20 residues long. The PCR was carried out with 60 Vbeta primers and 13 Jbeta primers. Assay used: immunoSEQ multiplex PCR; TCRdb lists only in-frame clones, some missing. This sample carries around 100,000 clones, roughly 79% of them seen once, and the ten largest clones take approximately 6.3%. The table lists this clone with a count of one. Antigen: not known. This clonotype originated in a man aged 55-75 years in good health and CMV-seropositive. The chain is built from TRBV28 and TRBJ2-1; 12 nucleotides line up with TRBD2. Sequencing was carried out using PBMCs. CDR3 sequence reads: CASSLPPQLAGGRQYNEQFF. The CDR3 bases are TGTGCCAGCAGTTTACCCCCCCAACTAGCGGGGGGCCGACAATACAATGAGCAGTTCTTC.